This TCR beta chain is drawn from a study of OX40 agonist ivuxolimab in advanced cancers. On the study more broadly: Among those enrolled, mean age was around 55 years (range about 23 to 79) and about 82% were male.

Produced via immunoSEQ multiplex PCR; TCRdb's table is partial and in-frame only. The sample carries 50,000 to 70,000 clones, around 90% recorded once. The germline gives CDR1 SGDLS, CDR2 YYNGEE. With 3 bases removed from V and 7 bases from J, the gap between germline ends came to 17 bases. This CDR3 contains 15 residues. This clonotype was sampled from an adult with an advanced solid tumor such as melanoma, head and neck, liver or kidney cancer. This rearrangement joins TRBV9 to TRBJ2-1; weak D call: TRBD2 (6 bases). Sequencing was performed on CD4+ or CD8+ T cells sorted from blood, taken in a trial of the OX40 agonist ivuxolimab. CDR3 amino acids: CASSATSIEWNEQFF. DNA for the CDR3: TGTGCCAGCAGCGCCACTAGCATAGAGTGGAATGAGCAGTTCTTC.